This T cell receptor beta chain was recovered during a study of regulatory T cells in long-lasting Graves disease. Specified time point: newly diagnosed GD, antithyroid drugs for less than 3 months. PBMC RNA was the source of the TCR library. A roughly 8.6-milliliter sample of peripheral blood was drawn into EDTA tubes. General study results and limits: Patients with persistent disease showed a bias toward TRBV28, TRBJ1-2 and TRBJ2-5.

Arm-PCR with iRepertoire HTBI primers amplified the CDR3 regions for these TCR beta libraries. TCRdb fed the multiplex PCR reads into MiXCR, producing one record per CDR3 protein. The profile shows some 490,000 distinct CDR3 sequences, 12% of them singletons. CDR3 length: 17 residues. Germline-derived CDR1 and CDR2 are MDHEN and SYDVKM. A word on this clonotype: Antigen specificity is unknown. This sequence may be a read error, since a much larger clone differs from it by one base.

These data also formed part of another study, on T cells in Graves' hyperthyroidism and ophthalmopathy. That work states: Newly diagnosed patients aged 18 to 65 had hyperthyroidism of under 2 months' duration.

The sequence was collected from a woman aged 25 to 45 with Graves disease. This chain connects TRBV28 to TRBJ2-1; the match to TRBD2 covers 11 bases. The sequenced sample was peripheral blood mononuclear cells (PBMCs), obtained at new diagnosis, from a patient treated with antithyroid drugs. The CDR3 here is CASSPGEASGRLGEQLF. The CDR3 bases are TGTGCCAGCAGTCCGGGCGAAGCTAGCGGGAGGTTGGGTGAGCAGCTCTTC.